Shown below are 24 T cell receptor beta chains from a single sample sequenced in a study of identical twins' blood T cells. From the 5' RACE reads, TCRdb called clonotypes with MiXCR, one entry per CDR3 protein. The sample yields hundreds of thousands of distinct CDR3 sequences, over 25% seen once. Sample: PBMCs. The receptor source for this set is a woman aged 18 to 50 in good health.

The CDR3, as DNA: TGTGCCAGCAGTGAGCCGGGAGTAAACGAGCAGTACTTC. This codes for CASSEPGVNEQYF. The chain carries TRBV2 and TRBJ2-7, with a tentative D call TRBD2 (6 bases). Germline CDR1 SNHLY, CDR2 FYNNEI. CDR3 length equals 13 residues. V lost 3 bases and J 5 bases, leaving 11 bases between the germline ends.

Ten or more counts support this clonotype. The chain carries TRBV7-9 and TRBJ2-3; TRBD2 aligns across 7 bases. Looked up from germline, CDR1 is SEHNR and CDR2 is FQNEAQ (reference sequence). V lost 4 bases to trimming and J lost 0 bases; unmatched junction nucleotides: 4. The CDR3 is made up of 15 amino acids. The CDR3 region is CASSSSGLSTDTQYF. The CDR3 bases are TGTGCCAGCAGCTCTAGCGGACTTAGCACAGATACGCAGTATTTT.

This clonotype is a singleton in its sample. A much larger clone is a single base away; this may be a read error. The CDR3 DNA sequence: TGTGCCAGCAGTCTTGGACAGGGTAATCAGCCCCGGCATTTT. Protein: CASSLGQGNQPRHF. This chain joins TRBV3-1 and TRBJ1-5; 8 bases map to TRBD1. Germline V lookup: CDR1 LGHDT, CDR2 YNNKEL (reference sequence). CDR3 length equals 14 residues.

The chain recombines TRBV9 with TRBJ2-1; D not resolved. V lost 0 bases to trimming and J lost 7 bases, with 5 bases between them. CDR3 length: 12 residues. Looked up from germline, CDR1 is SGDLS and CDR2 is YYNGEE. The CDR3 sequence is CASSVDGNEQFF. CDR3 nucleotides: TGTGCCAGCAGCGTAGATGGGAATGAGCAGTTCTTC. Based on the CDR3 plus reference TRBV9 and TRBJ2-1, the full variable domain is DSGVTQTPKHLITATGQRVTLRCSPRSGDLSVYWYQQSLDQGLQFLIQYYNGEERAKGNILERFSAQQFPDLHSELNLSSLELGDSALYFCASSVDGNEQFFGPGTRLTVL.

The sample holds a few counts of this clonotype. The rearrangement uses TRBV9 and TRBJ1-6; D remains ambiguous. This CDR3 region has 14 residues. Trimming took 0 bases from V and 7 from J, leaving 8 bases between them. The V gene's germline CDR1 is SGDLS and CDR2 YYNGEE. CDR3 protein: CASSVESGNSPLHF. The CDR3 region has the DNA TGTGCCAGCAGCGTAGAGTCCGGGAATTCACCCCTCCACTTT.

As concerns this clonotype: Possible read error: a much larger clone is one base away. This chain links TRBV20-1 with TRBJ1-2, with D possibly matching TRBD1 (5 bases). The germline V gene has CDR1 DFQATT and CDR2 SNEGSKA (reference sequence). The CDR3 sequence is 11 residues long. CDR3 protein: CGASRVYGYTF. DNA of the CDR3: TGCGGTGCTAGCAGGGTCTATGGCTACACCTTC.

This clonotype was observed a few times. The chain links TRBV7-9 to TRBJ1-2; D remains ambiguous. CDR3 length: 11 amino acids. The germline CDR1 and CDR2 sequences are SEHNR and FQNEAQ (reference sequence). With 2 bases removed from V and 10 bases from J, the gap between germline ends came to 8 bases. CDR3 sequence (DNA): TGTGCCAGCAGCTTACGTAGGGACTACACCTTC. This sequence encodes CASSLRRDYTF. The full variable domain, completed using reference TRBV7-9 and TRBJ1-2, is DTGVSQNPRHKITKRGQNVTFRCDPISEHNRLYWYRQTLGQGPEFLTYFQNEAQLEKSRLLSDRFSAERPKGSFSTLEIQRTEQGDSAMYLCASSLRRDYTFGSGTRLTVV.

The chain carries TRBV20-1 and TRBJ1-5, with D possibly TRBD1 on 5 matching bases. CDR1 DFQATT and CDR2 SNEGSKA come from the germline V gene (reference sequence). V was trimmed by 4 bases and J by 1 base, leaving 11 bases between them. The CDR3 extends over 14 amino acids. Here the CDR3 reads CSAKDSSSNQPQHF. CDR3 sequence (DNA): TGCAGTGCTAAAGACAGTTCGAGCAATCAGCCCCAGCATTTT.

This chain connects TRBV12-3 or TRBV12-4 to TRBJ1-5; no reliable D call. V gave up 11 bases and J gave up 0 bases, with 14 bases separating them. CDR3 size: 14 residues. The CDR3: CAGTGHYSNQPQHF. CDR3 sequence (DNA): TGTGCCGGCACCGGGCATTATAGCAATCAGCCCCAGCATTTT.

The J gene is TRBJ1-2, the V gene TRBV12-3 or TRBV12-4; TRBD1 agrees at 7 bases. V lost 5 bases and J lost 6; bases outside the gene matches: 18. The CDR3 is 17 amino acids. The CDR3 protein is CASSRSGGFKGSDGYTF. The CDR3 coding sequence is TGTGCCAGCAGTCGCTCAGGGGGGTTCAAGGGCTCGGATGGCTACACCTTC.

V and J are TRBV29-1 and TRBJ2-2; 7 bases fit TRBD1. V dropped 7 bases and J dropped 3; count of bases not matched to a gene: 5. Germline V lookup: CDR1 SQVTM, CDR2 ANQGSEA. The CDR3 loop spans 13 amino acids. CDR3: CSAWTGHTGELFF. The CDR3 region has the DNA TGCAGCGCCTGGACAGGACACACCGGGGAGCTGTTTTTT.

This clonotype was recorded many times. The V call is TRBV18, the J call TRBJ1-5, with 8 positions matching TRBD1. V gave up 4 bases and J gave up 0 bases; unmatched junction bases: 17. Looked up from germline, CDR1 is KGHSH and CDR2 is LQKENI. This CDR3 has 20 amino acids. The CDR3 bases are TGTGCCAGCTCACTTTCCGGGTCCGGGACAGGTGTATATAGCAATCAGCCCCAGCATTTT. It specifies CASSLSGSGTGVYSNQPQHF.

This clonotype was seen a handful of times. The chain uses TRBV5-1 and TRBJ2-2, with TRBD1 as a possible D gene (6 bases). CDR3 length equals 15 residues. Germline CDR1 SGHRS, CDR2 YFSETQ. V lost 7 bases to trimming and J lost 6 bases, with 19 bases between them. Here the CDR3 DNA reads TGCGCCAGCCGTTATACAGGGAACCAGGCCGGGGAGCTGTTTTTT. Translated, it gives CASRYTGNQAGELFF.

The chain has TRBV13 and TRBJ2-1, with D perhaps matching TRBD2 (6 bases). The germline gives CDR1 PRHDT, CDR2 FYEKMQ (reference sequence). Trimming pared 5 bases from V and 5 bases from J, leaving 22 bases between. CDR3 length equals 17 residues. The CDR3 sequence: CASSPRSLAFGHNEQFF. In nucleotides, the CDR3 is TGTGCCAGCAGCCCTCGCTCTCTAGCGTTCGGGCACAATGAGCAGTTCTTC.

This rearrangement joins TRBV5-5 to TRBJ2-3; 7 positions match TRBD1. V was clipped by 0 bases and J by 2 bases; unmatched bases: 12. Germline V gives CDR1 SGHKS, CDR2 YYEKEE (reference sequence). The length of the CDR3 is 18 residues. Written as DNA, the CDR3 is TGTGCCAGCAGCTTGGATTTTAGGGGGCCCCTTGCCACAGATACGCAGTATTTT. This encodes CASSLDFRGPLATDTQYF.

The CDR3 bases are TGTGCCAGCAGTCGTCTACAGGCCCTCGACTATGGCTACACCTTC. Amino acids: CASSRLQALDYGYTF. The genes are TRBV6-6 and TRBJ1-2; maybe TRBD1 (5 bases). CDR3 length: 15 residues. V dropped 5 bases and J dropped 3 bases, with 16 bases sitting between them. Per germline, CDR1 MNHNY and CDR2 SVGAGI (reference sequence).

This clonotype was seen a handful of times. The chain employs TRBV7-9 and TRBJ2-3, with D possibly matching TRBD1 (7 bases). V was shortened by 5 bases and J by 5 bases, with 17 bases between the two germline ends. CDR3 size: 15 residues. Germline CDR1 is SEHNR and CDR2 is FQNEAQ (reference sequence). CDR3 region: CASSAGQRVIDTQYF. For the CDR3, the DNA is TGTGCCAGCAGCGCGGGACAGCGGGTAATAGATACGCAGTATTTT.

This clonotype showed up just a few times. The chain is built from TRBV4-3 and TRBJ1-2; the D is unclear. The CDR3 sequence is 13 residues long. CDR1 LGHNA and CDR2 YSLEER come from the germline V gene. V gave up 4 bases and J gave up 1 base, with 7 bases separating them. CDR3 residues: CASSPVVNYGYTF. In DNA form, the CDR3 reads TGCGCCAGCAGCCCGGTTGTTAACTATGGCTACACCTTC.

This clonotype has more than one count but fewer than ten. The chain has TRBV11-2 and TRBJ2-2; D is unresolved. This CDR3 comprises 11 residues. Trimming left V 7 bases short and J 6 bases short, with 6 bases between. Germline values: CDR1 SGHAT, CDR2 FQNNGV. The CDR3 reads CASIHAGELFF. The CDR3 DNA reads TGTGCCAGCATCCACGCCGGGGAGCTGTTTTTT.

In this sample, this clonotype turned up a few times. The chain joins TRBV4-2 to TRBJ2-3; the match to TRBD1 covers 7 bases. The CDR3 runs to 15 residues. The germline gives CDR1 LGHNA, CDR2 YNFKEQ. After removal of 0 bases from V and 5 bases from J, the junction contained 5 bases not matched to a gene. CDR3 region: CASSQEGQGEDTQYF. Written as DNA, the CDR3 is TGTGCCAGCAGCCAAGAGGGGCAGGGGGAAGATACGCAGTATTTT.

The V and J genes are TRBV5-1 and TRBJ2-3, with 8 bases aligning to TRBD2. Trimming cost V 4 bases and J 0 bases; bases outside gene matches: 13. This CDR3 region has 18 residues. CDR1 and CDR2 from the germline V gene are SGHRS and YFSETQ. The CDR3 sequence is CASSPVSRGVSSTDTQYF. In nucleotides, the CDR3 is TGCGCCAGCAGCCCCGTTTCGCGGGGGGTTTCTAGCACAGATACGCAGTATTTT.

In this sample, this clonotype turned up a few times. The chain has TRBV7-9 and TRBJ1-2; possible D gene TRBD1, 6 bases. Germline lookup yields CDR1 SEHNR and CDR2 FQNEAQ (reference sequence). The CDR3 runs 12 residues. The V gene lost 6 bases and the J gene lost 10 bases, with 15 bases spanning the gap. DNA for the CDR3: TGTGCCAGCAGTACGGACAGCGACAACTACACCTTC. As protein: CASSTDSDNYTF.

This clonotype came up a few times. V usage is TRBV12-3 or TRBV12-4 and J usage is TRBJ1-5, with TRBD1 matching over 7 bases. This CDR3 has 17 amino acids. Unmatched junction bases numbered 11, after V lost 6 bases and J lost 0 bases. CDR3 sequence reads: CASSLGTAVHSNQPQHF. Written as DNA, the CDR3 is TGTGCCAGCAGCCTCGGGACAGCGGTTCATAGCAATCAGCCCCAGCATTTT.

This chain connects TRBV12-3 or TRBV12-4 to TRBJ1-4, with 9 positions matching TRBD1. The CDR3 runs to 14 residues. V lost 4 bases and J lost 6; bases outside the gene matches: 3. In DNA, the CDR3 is TGTGCCAGCAGTTCGACAGGGGGGTATGAAAAACTGTTTTTT. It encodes CASSSTGGYEKLFF.